Listed here are 5 T cell receptor beta chains from one sample, sequenced in a study of identical twins. TCRdb processed the 5' RACE reads anew with MiXCR; each CDR3 protein has one entry. This sample has fewer than 350,000 distinct CDR3 sequences; about 8.9% occur once, and the top ten carry 2.1%. These data were also filed under a second study, of yellow fever vaccine responses in identical twins.

Specimen: memory (CD45RO+) T cells sorted from blood. All receptors derive from a woman aged 18-35 years in good health.

This clonotype was observed many times. The genes are TRBV3-1 and TRBJ2-1; 9 positions agree with TRBD2. Germline V gene lookup returns CDR1 LGHDT and CDR2 YNNKEL (reference sequence). The CDR3 is 15 residues long. Trimming at V came to 4 bases and at J to 7 bases, leaving 8 bases not matched to a gene. The CDR3 reads CASSPRTSAPNEQFF. Written as DNA, the CDR3 is TGTGCCAGCAGCCCAAGGACTAGCGCGCCTAATGAGCAGTTCTTC.

This clonotype was detected ten times or more. The chain has TRBV29-1 and TRBJ2-5; D is unresolved. The CDR3 runs 10 residues. Trimming removed 6 bases from V and 2 bases from J, with 4 bases in between. Germline lookup yields CDR1 SQVTM and CDR2 ANQGSEA. This chain's CDR3 is CSVRQETQYF. The CDR3 region has the DNA TGCAGCGTAAGACAAGAGACCCAGTACTTC.

This clonotype turned up a few times. The chain recombines TRBV6-2 or TRBV6-3 with TRBJ1-2; perhaps TRBD1 as D (6 bases). Looked up from germline, CDR1 is MNHEY and CDR2 is SVGEGT. V was cut by 6 bases and J by 4 bases, with 15 bases left in between. The CDR3 totals 14 residues. The CDR3 DNA follows: TGTGCCAGCAGCCAAGACAGGTTCCCCTATGGCTACACCTTC. Amino acids: CASSQDRFPYGYTF.

The CDR3 nucleotides are TGCGCCAGCAGCTTGGTAGGGGGAGGCCCTGAGAATAAGTACTTC. Its protein is CASSLVGGGPENKYF. V usage is TRBV5-1 and J usage is TRBJ2-7; tentatively, D is TRBD1 or TRBD2 (6 bases each). The CDR3 extends over 15 amino acids. Trimming shortened V by 0 bases and J by 11 bases, and 21 bases separated the two germline ends. Germline V gives CDR1 SGHRS, CDR2 YFSETQ.

This clonotype has ten or more counts. The chain combines TRBV5-5 with TRBJ2-3; 10 bases align to TRBD1. The CDR3 has 15 amino acids. In germline, CDR1 is SGHKS, CDR2 YYEKEE (reference sequence). J was trimmed by 2 bases and V by 3 bases; bases with no gene match: 3. Here the CDR3 reads CASSWGQGHTDTQYF. CDR3 DNA sequence: TGTGCCAGCAGCTGGGGACAGGGGCACACAGATACGCAGTATTTT.